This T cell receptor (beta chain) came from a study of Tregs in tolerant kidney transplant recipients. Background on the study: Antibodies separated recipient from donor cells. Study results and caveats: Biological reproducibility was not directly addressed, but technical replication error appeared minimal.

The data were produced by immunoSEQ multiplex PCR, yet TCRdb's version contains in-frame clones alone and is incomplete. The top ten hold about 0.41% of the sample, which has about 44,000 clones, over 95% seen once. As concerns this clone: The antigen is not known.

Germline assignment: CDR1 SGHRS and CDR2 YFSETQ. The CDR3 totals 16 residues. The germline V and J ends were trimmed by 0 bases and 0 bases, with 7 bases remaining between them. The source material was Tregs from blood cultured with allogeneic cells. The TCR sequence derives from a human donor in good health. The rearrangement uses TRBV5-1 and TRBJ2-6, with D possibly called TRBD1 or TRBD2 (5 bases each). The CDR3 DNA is TGCGCCAGCAGCTTGGTGGGGGTCTCTGGGGCCAACGTCCTGACTTTC. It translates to CASSLVGVSGANVLTF.